This T cell receptor beta chain originates from a study of T-cell memory formation after mild COVID-19. Study-wide results and limits: The appearance of some responding clones in pre-infection memory suggested that cross-reactive memory joined. Day 15 to 85 contracting clones showed balanced CD4/CD8; later expanders leaned CD4+.

TCRdb fed the 5' RACE reads into MiXCR, producing one record per CDR3 protein. The data contain more than 4,500 distinct CDR3 sequences, 20% to 25% of them seen just once; the ten biggest clones take up roughly 2%. Germline-derived CDR1 and CDR2 are SGHRS and YFSETQ. The length of the CDR3 is 13 residues. V gave up 0 bases and J gave up 6 bases, with 7 bases separating them. With regard to this clonotype: Its antigen is not identified.

The sequence came from an adult who had mild COVID-19 (a few samples of this study predate the infection). Cell type and time point are not known. The sequencing sample was made of PBMCs or a T cell subset sorted from them (not recorded which). J is TRBJ2-1 and V is TRBV5-1; D gene ambiguous. The chain's CDR3 is CASSLASPNEQFF. CDR3 DNA sequence: TGCGCCAGCAGCTTGGCTTCACCCAATGAGCAGTTCTTC. Full variable domain (outside the CDR3, taken from reference TRBV5-1 and TRBJ2-1): KAGVTQTPRYLIKTRGQQVTLSCSPISGHRSVSWYQQTPGQGLQFLFEYFSETQRNKGNFPGRFSGRQFSNSRSEMNVSTLELGDSALYLCASSLASPNEQFFGPGTRLTVL.